The 7 T cell receptor beta chains presented below share a single source sample, sequenced in a study of T cell responses to AZD1222 COVID-19 vaccine. The repertoire was sequenced with immunoSEQ multiplex PCR; TCRdb's copy has only in-frame clones and lacks some. The sample records around 120,000 clones, 87% being singletons. The specimen was peripheral blood, collected on day 0 of AZD1222 vaccination. The origin of the receptors is an adult in good health.

J is TRBJ1-2 and V is TRBV7-9; 8 bases map to TRBD1. Germline-derived CDR1 and CDR2 are SEHNR and FQNEAQ (reference sequence). The CDR3 loop spans 16 amino acids. The junction had 14 bases not matched to a gene; V was cut back by 4 bases and J by 7 bases. This CDR3 reads CASSSQGGRRRRGYTF. The DNA of the CDR3 is TGTGCCAGCAGCTCACAGGGGGGCAGACGTCGGCGTGGCTACACCTTC.

The rearrangement joins TRBV6-1 to TRBJ1-2; D gene unclear. Germline assignment: CDR1 MNHNS and CDR2 SASEGT. V was shortened by 3 bases and J by 5 bases, with 16 bases between the two germline ends. This CDR3 contains 15 residues. The CDR3 sequence: CASSEAPWVRYGYTF. CDR3 sequence (DNA): TGTGCCAGCAGTGAGGCCCCTTGGGTTAGGTATGGCTACACCTTC.

The V gene is TRBV2, the J gene TRBJ2-7; 9 bases are shared with TRBD2. The trim removed 7 bases at V and 0 bases at J, leaving 13 bases unmatched. Germline assignment: CDR1 SNHLY and CDR2 FYNNEI. The CDR3 runs to 17 residues. The DNA for the CDR3 is TGTGCCAGCATTTCGAGCGGGGGGCCTAATTTCTCCTACGAGCAGTACTTC. This translates into CASISSGGPNFSYEQYF.

The chain recombines TRBV6-4 with TRBJ2-2; D is perhaps TRBD2 (7 bases). The CDR3 contains 17 residues. V lost 4 bases to trimming and J lost 0 bases, with 15 bases between them. In germline, CDR1 is MRHNA, CDR2 SNTAGT. The CDR3 DNA reads TGTGCCAGCAGTGGAGTATGGCGGGGGCCGAACACCGGGGAGCTGTTTTTT. This codes for CASSGVWRGPNTGELFF.

The chain combines TRBV5-4 with TRBJ1-2; D is undetermined. CDR1 and CDR2 (germline): SGHNT, YYREEE (reference sequence). Trimming cost V 0 bases and J 5 bases, with 14 bases left between them. The CDR3 covers 15 residues. CDR3 amino acids: CASSLGQAFLYGYTF. Here the CDR3 DNA reads TGTGCCAGCAGCTTGGGGCAGGCATTCTTATATGGCTACACCTTC.

This clone was observed once. The chain has TRBV18 and TRBJ2-3; 7 nucleotides agree with TRBD1. This CDR3 has 17 amino acids. The germline gives CDR1 KGHSH, CDR2 LQKENI. J lost 2 bases, V lost 3 bases, and 11 bases had no gene match. This CDR3 is CASSPGTETRITDTQYF. The CDR3 coding sequence is TGTGCCAGCTCACCCGGGACAGAGACTCGAATCACAGATACGCAGTATTTT.

The chain links TRBV18 to TRBJ1-1; D perhaps matches TRBD1 (6 bases). The CDR3 sequence is 13 residues long. V lost 8 bases to trimming and J lost 2 bases, with 12 bases between them. In germline, CDR1 is KGHSH, CDR2 LQKENI. The CDR3 protein is CASRKDRNTEAFF. The CDR3 nucleotides are TGTGCCAGCCGAAAGGACAGAAACACTGAAGCTTTCTTT.